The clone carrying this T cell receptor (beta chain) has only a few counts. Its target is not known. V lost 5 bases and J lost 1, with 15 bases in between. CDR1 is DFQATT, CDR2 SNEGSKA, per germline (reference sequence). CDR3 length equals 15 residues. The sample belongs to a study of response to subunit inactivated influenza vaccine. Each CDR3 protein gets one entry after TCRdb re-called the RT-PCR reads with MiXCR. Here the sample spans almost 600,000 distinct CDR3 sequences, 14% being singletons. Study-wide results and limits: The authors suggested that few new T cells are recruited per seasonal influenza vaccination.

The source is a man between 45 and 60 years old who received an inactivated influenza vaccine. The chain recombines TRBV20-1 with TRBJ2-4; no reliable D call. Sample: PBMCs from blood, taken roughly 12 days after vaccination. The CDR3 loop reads CSAGTRSFAKNIQYF. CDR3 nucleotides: TGCAGTGCTGGAACCCGAAGTTTTGCCAAAAACATTCAGTACTTC.